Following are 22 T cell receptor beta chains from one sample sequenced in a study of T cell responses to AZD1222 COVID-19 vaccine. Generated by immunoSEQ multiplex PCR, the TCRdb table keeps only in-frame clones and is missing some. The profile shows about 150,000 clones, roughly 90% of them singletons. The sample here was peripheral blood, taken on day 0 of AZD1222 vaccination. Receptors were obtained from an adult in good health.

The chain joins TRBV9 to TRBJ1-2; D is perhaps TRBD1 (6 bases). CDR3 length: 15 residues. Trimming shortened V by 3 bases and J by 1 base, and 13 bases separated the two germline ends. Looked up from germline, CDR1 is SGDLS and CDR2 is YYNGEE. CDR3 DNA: TGTGCCAGCAGCGCCCGGACAGTTCTTAACTATGGCTACACCTTC. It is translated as CASSARTVLNYGYTF.

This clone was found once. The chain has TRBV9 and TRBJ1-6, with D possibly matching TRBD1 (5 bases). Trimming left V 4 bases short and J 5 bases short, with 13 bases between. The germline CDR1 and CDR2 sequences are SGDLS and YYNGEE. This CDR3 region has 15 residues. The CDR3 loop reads CASSPLGVDNSPLHF. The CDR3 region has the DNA TGTGCCAGCAGCCCCCTGGGGGTAGATAATTCACCCCTCCACTTT.

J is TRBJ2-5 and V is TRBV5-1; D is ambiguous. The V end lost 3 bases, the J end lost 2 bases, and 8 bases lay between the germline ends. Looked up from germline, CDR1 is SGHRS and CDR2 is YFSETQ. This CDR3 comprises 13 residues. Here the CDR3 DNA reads TGCGCCAGCAGCTCCCTCCTTCAAGAGACCCAGTACTTC. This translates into CASSSLLQETQYF.

In DNA, the CDR3 is TGTGCCAGCACCAGCTCTAACTATGGCTACACCTTC. Translating it yields CASTSSNYGYTF. This chain connects TRBV28 to TRBJ1-2; unclear D gene. The CDR3 consists of 12 residues. The V and J ends lost 7 bases and 0 bases respectively, with 6 bases between them. CDR1 is MDHEN, CDR2 SYDVKM, per germline.

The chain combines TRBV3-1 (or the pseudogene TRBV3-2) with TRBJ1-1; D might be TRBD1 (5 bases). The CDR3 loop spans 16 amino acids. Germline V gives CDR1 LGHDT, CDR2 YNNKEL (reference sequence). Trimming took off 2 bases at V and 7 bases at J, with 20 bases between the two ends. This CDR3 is CASSQSDIGGFGEAFF. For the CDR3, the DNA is TGTGCCAGCAGCCAATCGGACATCGGTGGTTTTGGTGAAGCTTTCTTT.

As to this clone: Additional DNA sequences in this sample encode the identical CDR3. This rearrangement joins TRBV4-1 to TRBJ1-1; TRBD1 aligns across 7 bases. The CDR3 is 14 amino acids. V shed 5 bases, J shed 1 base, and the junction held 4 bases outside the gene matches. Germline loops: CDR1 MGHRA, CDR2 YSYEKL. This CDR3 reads CASSGTVRNTEAFF. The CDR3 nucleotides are TGCGCCAGCAGCGGGACAGTTAGGAACACTGAAGCTTTCTTT.

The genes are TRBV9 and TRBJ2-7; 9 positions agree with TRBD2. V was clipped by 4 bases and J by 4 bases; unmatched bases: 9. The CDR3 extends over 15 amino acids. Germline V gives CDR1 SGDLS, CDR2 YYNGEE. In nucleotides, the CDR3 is TGTGCCAGCAGCTCCCGCGGGGGGGCCTCGTACGAGCAGTACTTC. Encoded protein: CASSSRGGASYEQYF.

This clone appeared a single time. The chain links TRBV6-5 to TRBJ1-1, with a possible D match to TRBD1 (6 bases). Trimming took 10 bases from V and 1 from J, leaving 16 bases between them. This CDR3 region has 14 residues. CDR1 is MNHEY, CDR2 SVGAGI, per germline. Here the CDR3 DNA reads TGTGCCACAGCTTCGCAGACAGGGAACACTGAAGCTTTCTTT. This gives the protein CATASQTGNTEAFF.

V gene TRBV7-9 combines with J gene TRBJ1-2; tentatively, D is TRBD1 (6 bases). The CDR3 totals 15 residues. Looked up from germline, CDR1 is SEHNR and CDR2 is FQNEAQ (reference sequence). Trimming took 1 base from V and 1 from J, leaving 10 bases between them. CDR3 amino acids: CASSLDGGSNYGYTF. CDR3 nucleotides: TGTGCCAGCAGCTTAGATGGGGGCAGTAACTATGGCTACACCTTC. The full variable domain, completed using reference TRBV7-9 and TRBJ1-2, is DTGVSQNPRHKITKRGQNVTFRCDPISEHNRLYWYRQTLGQGPEFLTYFQNEAQLEKSRLLSDRFSAERPKGSFSTLEIQRTEQGDSAMYLCASSLDGGSNYGYTFGSGTRLTVV.

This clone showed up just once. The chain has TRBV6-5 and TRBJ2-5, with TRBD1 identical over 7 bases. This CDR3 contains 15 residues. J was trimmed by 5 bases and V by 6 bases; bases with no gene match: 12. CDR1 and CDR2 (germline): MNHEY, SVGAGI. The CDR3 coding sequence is TGTGCCAGCAGCTACGAAGGACAGGCACGGGAGACCCAGTACTTC. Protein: CASSYEGQARETQYF.

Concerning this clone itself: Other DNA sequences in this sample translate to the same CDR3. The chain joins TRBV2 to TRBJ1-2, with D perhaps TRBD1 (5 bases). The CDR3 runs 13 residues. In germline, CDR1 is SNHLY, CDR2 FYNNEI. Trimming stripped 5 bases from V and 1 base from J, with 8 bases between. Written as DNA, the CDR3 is TGTGCCAGCAGTCCAGACAGTAACTATGGCTACACCTTC. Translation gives CASSPDSNYGYTF.

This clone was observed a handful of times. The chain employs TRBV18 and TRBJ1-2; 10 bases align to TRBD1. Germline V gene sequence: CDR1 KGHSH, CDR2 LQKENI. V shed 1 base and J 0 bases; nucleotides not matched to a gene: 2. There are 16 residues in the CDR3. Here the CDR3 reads CASSPRQGAANYGYTF. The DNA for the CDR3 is TGTGCCAGCTCACCACGACAGGGGGCAGCTAACTATGGCTACACCTTC. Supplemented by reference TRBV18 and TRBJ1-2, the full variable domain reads NAGVMQNPRHLVRRRGQEARLRCSPMKGHSHVYWYRQLPEEGLKFMVYLQKENIIDESGMPKERFSAEFPKEGPSILRIQQVVRGDSAAYFCASSPRQGAANYGYTFGSGTRLTVV.

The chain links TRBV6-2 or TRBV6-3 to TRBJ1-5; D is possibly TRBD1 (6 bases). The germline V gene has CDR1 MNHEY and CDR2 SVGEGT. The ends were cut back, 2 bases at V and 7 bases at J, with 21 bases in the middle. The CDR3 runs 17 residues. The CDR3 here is CASSYRPGTYELQPQHF. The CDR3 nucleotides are TGTGCCAGCAGTTACCGTCCCGGGACATACGAACTACAGCCCCAGCATTTT.

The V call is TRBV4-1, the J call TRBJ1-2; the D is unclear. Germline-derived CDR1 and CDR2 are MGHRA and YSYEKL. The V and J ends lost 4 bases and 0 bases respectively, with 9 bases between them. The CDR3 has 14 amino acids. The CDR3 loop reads CASSRSDSNYGYTF. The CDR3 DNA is TGCGCCAGCAGCCGGTCGGACTCTAACTATGGCTACACCTTC.

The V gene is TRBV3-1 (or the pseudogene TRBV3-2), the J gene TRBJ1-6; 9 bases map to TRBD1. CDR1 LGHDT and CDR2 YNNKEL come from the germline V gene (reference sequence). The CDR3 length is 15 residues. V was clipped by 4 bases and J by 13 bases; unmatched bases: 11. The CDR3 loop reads CASSPSGQGMVPLHF. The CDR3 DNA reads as TGTGCCAGCAGCCCTTCGGGACAGGGTATGGTTCCCCTCCACTTT.

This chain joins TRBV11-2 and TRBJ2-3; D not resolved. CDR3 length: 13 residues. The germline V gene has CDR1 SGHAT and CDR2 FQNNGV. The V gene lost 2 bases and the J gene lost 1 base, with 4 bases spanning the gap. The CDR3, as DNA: TGTGCCAGCAGCTTATCCCGCACAGATACGCAGTATTTT. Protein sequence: CASSLSRTDTQYF.

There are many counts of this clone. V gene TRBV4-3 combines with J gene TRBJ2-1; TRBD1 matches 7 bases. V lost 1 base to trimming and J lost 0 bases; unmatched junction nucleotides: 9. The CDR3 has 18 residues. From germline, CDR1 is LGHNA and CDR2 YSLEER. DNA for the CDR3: TGCGCCAGCAGCCAAGCCCAGGGGGTGTCGAGCTCCTACAATGAGCAGTTCTTC. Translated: CASSQAQGVSSSYNEQFF.

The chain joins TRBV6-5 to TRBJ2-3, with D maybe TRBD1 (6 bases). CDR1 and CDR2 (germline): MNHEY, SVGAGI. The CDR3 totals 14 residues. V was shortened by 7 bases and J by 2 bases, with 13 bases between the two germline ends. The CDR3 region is CASTERTATDTQYF. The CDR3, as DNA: TGTGCCAGCACCGAACGGACAGCCACAGATACGCAGTATTTT.

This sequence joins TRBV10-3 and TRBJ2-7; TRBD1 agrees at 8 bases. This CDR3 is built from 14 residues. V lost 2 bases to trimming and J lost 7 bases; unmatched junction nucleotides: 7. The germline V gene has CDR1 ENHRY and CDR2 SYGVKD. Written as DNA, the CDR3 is TGTGCCATCAGTGAGACAGGGGGGACTCGGGAGCAGTACTTC. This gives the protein CAISETGGTREQYF.

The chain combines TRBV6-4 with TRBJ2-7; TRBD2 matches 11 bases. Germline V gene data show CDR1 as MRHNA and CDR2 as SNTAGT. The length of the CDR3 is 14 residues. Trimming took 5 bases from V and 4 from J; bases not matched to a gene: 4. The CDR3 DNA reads TGTGCCAGCAGTCGACTAGCGGGGATGTACGAGCAGTACTTC. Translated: CASSRLAGMYEQYF.

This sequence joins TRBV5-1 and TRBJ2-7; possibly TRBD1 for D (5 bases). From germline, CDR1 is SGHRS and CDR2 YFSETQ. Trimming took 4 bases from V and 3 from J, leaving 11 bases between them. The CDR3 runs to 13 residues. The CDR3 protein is CASSIGHGYEQYF. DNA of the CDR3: TGCGCCAGCAGCATAGGACACGGCTACGAGCAGTACTTC. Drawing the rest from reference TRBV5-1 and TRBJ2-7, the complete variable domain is KAGVTQTPRYLIKTRGQQVTLSCSPISGHRSVSWYQQTPGQGLQFLFEYFSETQRNKGNFPGRFSGRQFSNSRSEMNVSTLELGDSALYLCASSIGHGYEQYFGPGTRLTVT.

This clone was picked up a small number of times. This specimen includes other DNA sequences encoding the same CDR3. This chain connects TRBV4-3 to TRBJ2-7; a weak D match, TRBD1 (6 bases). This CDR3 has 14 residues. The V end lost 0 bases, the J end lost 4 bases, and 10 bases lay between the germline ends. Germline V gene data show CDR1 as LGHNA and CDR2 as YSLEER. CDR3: CASSQDNRAYEQYF. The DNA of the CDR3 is TGCGCCAGCAGCCAAGATAACAGGGCGTACGAGCAGTACTTC.